This TCR beta chain originates from a study of Ad26.COV2.S vaccination and SARS-CoV-2 variants. Treatment indicated: roughly 19 received Ad26.COV2.S at low or high dose, single or two shots; 5 received placebo; per-sample allocation not given. Day 63 after the first injection of vaccine or placebo was the sampling time. CDR3 length: 14 residues. The germline V gene encodes CDR1 MNHEY and CDR2 SMNVEV (reference sequence). Trimming took 9 bases from V and 4 from J, leaving 18 bases between them. TCRdb's table, derived via immunoSEQ multiplex PCR, lists solely in-frame clones and lacks some. The data show approximately 240,000 clones, with 70% to 90% seen just once and about 10% held by the top ten.

This TCR was sampled from a person aged 18-60 years who received the Ad26.COV2.S COVID-19 vaccine or a placebo. The chain is built from TRBV27 and TRBJ2-5; possibly TRBD1 for D (6 bases). The sequencing here drew on peripheral blood, taken in a trial of Ad26.COV2.S vaccine versus placebo. CDR3 loop: CARPGTQGGETQYF. CDR3 sequence (DNA): TGTGCCAGACCCGGGACACAAGGGGGAGAGACCCAGTACTTC.